A single sample is the source of the 18 T cell receptor beta chains below, sequenced in a study of blood T cells in healthy people across ages. Sample-barcoded 5' priming and a J-beta primer mix drove a second PCR of about 7 to 12 cycles. TCRdb recomputed calls from the 5' RACE reads with MiXCR, one row per CDR3 protein. The table includes 710,000 or so distinct CDR3 sequences, roughly 30% detected once. Sequencing used blood. The origin of the receptors is an elderly woman in good health.

This clonotype was seen only a few times. This chain connects TRBV18 to TRBJ1-4; D unresolved. Germline CDR1 reads KGHSH; CDR2 reads LQKENI. The CDR3 sequence is 13 residues long. V was clipped by 2 bases and J by 5 bases, with 6 bases between them. The CDR3 is CASSPTPNEKLFF. The CDR3 region has the DNA TGTGCCAGCTCACCAACCCCAAATGAAAAACTGTTTTTT.

On this clonotype itself: Just one base apart from a much larger clone, this may be a read error. This chain uses TRBV10-2 with TRBJ1-2; no reliable D call. Germline V gives CDR1 WSHSY, CDR2 SAAADI. V was shortened by 2 bases and J by 7 bases, with 8 bases between the two germline ends. The CDR3 consists of 12 residues. CDR3 nucleotide sequence: TGCGCCAGCAGTGAGAGAGTCTGTGGCTACACCTTC. Protein product: CASSERVCGYTF.

The rearrangement links TRBV2 to TRBJ1-1; D gene unclear. There are 15 residues in the CDR3. V was pared by 5 bases and J by 2 bases, with 15 bases between. Germline values: CDR1 SNHLY, CDR2 FYNNEI. CDR3 bases: TGTGCCAGCAGTTCCGAAGACACACCAAACACTGAAGCTTTCTTT. Protein product: CASSSEDTPNTEAFF.

The table lists this clonotype with many counts. The chain joins TRBV5-1 to TRBJ2-3; 7 bases map to TRBD1. The germline gives CDR1 SGHRS, CDR2 YFSETQ. V shed 4 bases and J 2 bases; nucleotides not matched to a gene: 4. The CDR3 runs 14 residues. CDR3 DNA sequence: TGCGCCAGCAGCCCCGGACAGGCCACAGATACGCAGTATTTT. It translates to CASSPGQATDTQYF.

This clonotype showed up many times. This chain joins TRBV6-5 and TRBJ2-7; 8 bases are a match to TRBD2. The J segment lost 2 bases and the V segment lost 0 bases, leaving 9 bases of the junction unmatched. Germline assignment: CDR1 MNHEY and CDR2 SVGAGI. This CDR3 region has 17 residues. The CDR3 DNA reads as TGTGCCAGCAGTTACTCGAAGCCCAGCGGGAGTACCTACGAGCAGTACTTC. Translating gives CASSYSKPSGSTYEQYF.

In this sample, this clonotype turned up a few times. V gene TRBV3-1 combines with J gene TRBJ1-1, with D perhaps TRBD1 (5 bases). Trimming left V 11 bases short and J 0 bases short, with 13 bases between. The CDR3 is made up of 13 amino acids. Germline-derived CDR1 and CDR2 are LGHDT and YNNKEL (reference sequence). CDR3 sequence reads: CAGQGGMNTEAFF. DNA of the CDR3: TGTGCCGGGCAGGGAGGGATGAACACTGAAGCTTTCTTT.

V usage is TRBV10-3 and J usage is TRBJ1-1; D unresolved. The CDR3 is 14 amino acids. Trimming shortened V by 5 bases and J by 1 base, and 11 bases separated the two germline ends. In germline, CDR1 is ENHRY, CDR2 SYGVKD. The CDR3 protein is CAISPVRANTEAFF. The DNA for the CDR3 is TGTGCCATCAGTCCGGTCAGAGCGAACACTGAAGCTTTCTTT.

The chain links TRBV20-1 to TRBJ2-3, with TRBD2 matching 9 bases. Germline V gene sequence: CDR1 DFQATT, CDR2 SNEGSKA (reference sequence). The CDR3 runs to 14 residues. The DNA of the CDR3 is TGCAGGCGGGGGGGTGGTAGCAGCACAGATACGCAGTATTTT. Its translation: CRRGGGSSTDTQYF.

V is TRBV6-6 and J is TRBJ1-5, with TRBD1 matching over 8 bases. This CDR3 contains 15 residues. Per the germline V gene, CDR1 is MNHNY and CDR2 is SVGAGI (reference sequence). Unmatched junction bases numbered 2, after V lost 2 bases and J lost 2 bases. CDR3 sequence: CASSYRGQGNQPQHF. The DNA of the CDR3 is TGTGCCAGCAGTTACAGGGGACAGGGCAATCAGCCCCAGCATTTT.

Only a few counts were recorded for this clonotype. The chain combines TRBV2 with TRBJ2-5; possibly TRBD2 for D (7 bases). The CDR3 covers 16 residues. V shed 1 base and J shed 1 base, with 13 bases lying between them. Germline CDR1 and CDR2: SNHLY and FYNNEI. Written as DNA, the CDR3 is TGTGCCAGCAGTGAAGGGACGGCGGGGGCCCAAGAGACCCAGTACTTC. Its protein product is CASSEGTAGAQETQYF.

The V and J genes are TRBV25-1 and TRBJ1-2, with a possible D match to TRBD1 (5 bases). In germline, CDR1 is MGHDK, CDR2 SYGVNS. V shed 3 bases and J shed 5 bases, with 16 bases lying between them. This CDR3 is 15 amino acids long. The CDR3 sequence is CASSDLGLPGYGYTF. The CDR3 DNA follows: TGTGCCAGCAGTGATCTCGGACTGCCAGGGTATGGCTACACCTTC.

This clonotype came up many times. The chain has TRBV15 and TRBJ2-4, with TRBD2 matching 10 bases. Germline lookup yields CDR1 LNHNV and CDR2 YYDKDF (reference sequence). The CDR3 covers 15 residues. The ends lost 0 bases at V and 9 bases at J; junction bases unmatched: 5. The CDR3 loop is CATSRDQAGGVIQYF. The CDR3, as DNA: TGTGCCACCAGCAGAGATCAAGCGGGGGGGGTCATTCAGTACTTC.

This rearrangement joins TRBV4-2 to TRBJ2-5; perhaps TRBD1 as D (6 bases). Germline CDR1 is LGHNA and CDR2 is YNFKEQ. The length of the CDR3 is 12 residues. The V end was cut by 5 bases, the J end by 13 bases, with 17 bases between. DNA for the CDR3: TGTGCCAGCAGCTTCCAGGGGAAGAGCTTGTACTTC. Translation: CASSFQGKSLYF.

J is TRBJ1-1 and V is TRBV12-3 or TRBV12-4, with TRBD1 matching over 7 bases. Germline trimming cut 2 bases from V and 8 bases from J; bases unmatched to any gene: 11. The CDR3 has 15 amino acids. CDR3 residues: CASSLLRGRAPEAFF. As DNA, the CDR3 is TGTGCCAGCAGTTTATTAAGGGGGCGGGCCCCGGAAGCTTTCTTT.

As DNA, the CDR3 is TGTGCCGTAACGCCCGGGGCTCGTTTGGGGAATGAGCAGTTCTTC. It yields the protein CAVTPGARLGNEQFF. The rearrangement links TRBV7-8 to TRBJ2-1; the D gene could be TRBD1 or TRBD2 (5 bases each). This CDR3 comprises 15 residues. With 11 bases removed from V and 7 bases from J, the gap between germline ends came to 24 bases. The V gene's germline CDR1 is SGHVS and CDR2 FQNEAQ.

The chain couples TRBV5-1 to TRBJ2-1, with D unclear. V was trimmed by 0 bases and J by 10 bases, leaving 23 bases between them. Germline values: CDR1 SGHRS, CDR2 YFSETQ. The CDR3 consists of 17 residues. DNA for the CDR3: TGCGCCAGCAGCTTGGTCGCAGACTCCCGGCGTTTAAGCGAGCAGTTCTTC. The encoded protein is CASSLVADSRRLSEQFF. Using reference TRBV5-1 and TRBJ2-1 for the parts outside the CDR3, the full variable domain is KAGVTQTPRYLIKTRGQQVTLSCSPISGHRSVSWYQQTPGQGLQFLFEYFSETQRNKGNFPGRFSGRQFSNSRSEMNVSTLELGDSALYLCASSLVADSRRLSEQFFGPGTRLTVL.

V and J are TRBV6-1 and TRBJ2-3, with 8 nucleotides matching TRBD2. The CDR3 has 16 amino acids. The V segment lost 2 bases and the J segment 4 bases; nucleotides outside the gene matches: 8. Germline values: CDR1 MNHNS, CDR2 SASEGT. The CDR3 DNA sequence: TGTGCCAGCAGTGAACCCCTCACGGGGGGGCCAGATACGCAGTATTTT. Its translation: CASSEPLTGGPDTQYF.

This clonotype was counted many times. The V call is TRBV5-5, the J call TRBJ2-1; tentatively, D is TRBD1 (5 bases). V was shortened by 4 bases and J by 12 bases, with 14 bases between the two germline ends. The CDR3 consists of 12 residues. Looked up from germline, CDR1 is SGHKS and CDR2 is YYEKEE (reference sequence). Written as DNA, the CDR3 is TGTGCCAGCAGCCAGGACACTCAGCGGCAGTTCTTC. This encodes CASSQDTQRQFF.